Below are 21 T cell receptor beta chains sequenced from a single sample in a study of shared clonotypes between healthy human individuals. Assay: immunoSEQ multiplex PCR; the TCRdb copy retains only in-frame clones and omits some. The sample includes about 680,000 clones, about 74% of them seen just once. The material sequenced was memory CD4+ T cells sorted from blood. Regarding subset: CD45RA-negative fraction. The receptors were sampled from a woman aged 25-40 years in good health.

V gene TRBV5-4 combines with J gene TRBJ2-1, with D perhaps TRBD1 or TRBD2 (5 bases each). The germline gives CDR1 SGHNT, CDR2 YYREEE (reference sequence). Trimming left V 5 bases short and J 3 bases short, with 12 bases between. This CDR3 comprises 14 residues. CDR3 loop: CASSPGPIYNEQFF. CDR3 DNA: TGTGCCAGCAGTCCGGGACCGATCTACAATGAGCAGTTCTTC.

This chain connects TRBV7-2 to TRBJ2-5; weak D call: TRBD2 (5 bases). The DNA matches TRBJ2-7 better at its end, which makes the J call doubtful. From germline, CDR1 is SGHTA and CDR2 FQGNSA. The CDR3 covers 14 residues. The CDR3 protein is CASSLSGVSYEQYF. The CDR3 nucleotides are TGTGCCAGCAGCTTGTCCGGGGTCTCCTACGAGCAGTACTTC.

The chain combines TRBV27 with TRBJ2-7; 9 bases match TRBD2. This CDR3 is built from 15 residues. Unmatched junction bases numbered 6, after V lost 6 bases and J lost 0 bases. Germline V gene sequence: CDR1 MNHEY, CDR2 SMNVEV (reference sequence). The CDR3 loop is CASRSSGRISYEQYF. CDR3 DNA: TGTGCCAGCAGGAGTAGCGGGAGAATCTCCTACGAGCAGTACTTC.

The J gene is TRBJ1-1, the V gene TRBV28, with a tentative D call TRBD1 (5 bases). Germline V lookup: CDR1 MDHEN, CDR2 SYDVKM. CDR3 length equals 14 residues. Trimming left V 7 bases short and J 6 bases short, with 18 bases between. The CDR3 here is CASIPWRGRAEAFF. CDR3 bases: TGTGCCAGCATTCCCTGGCGGGGGAGGGCTGAAGCTTTCTTT.

The V and J genes are TRBV18 and TRBJ2-5, with a weak D call TRBD1 (5 bases). The CDR3 consists of 14 residues. Between the trimmed V and J ends, which lost 1 base and 3 bases, there was a span of 9 bases. The V gene's germline CDR1 is KGHSH and CDR2 LQKENI. The CDR3 DNA reads as TGTGCCAGCTCACCACTTGGACAAGAAGAGACCCAGTACTTC. Amino acids: CASSPLGQEETQYF.

This clone appeared once. The J gene is TRBJ2-1, the V gene TRBV29-1; the D is unclear. From germline, CDR1 is SQVTM and CDR2 ANQGSEA. V lost 4 bases, J lost 8 bases, and 12 bases lay in between. The CDR3 is 12 amino acids. This CDR3 is CSVGAQSDEQFF. DNA for the CDR3: TGCAGCGTTGGGGCCCAAAGTGATGAGCAGTTCTTC.

The table lists this clone with a few counts. The chain couples TRBV16 to TRBJ2-3, with 9 bases matching TRBD2. J was trimmed by 2 bases and V by 4 bases; bases with no gene match: 4. From germline, CDR1 is KGHSY and CDR2 FQNENV. The CDR3 extends over 15 amino acids. CDR3 region: CASSRLAGHTDTQYF. The DNA of the CDR3 is TGTGCCAGCAGCCGCCTAGCGGGACACACAGATACGCAGTATTTT.

There are a few counts of this clone. This chain links TRBV9 with TRBJ2-7; 12 nucleotides align to TRBD2. The CDR3 runs to 15 residues. The germline gives CDR1 SGDLS, CDR2 YYNGEE. Unmatched junction bases numbered 5, after V lost 0 bases and J lost 7 bases. CDR3 loop: CASSVGLAGGGEQYF. The CDR3, as DNA: TGTGCCAGCAGCGTAGGTCTAGCGGGAGGGGGTGAGCAGTACTTC.

V and J are TRBV7-3 and TRBJ2-5; D gene uncertain. V was trimmed by 1 base and J by 4 bases, leaving 7 bases between them. Looked up from germline, CDR1 is SGHTA and CDR2 is FQGTGA. The CDR3 has 13 amino acids. CDR3 bases: TGTGCCAGCAGCTTAAGGGTTCGAGAGACCCAGTACTTC. Protein: CASSLRVRETQYF.

CDR3 sequence (DNA): TGTGCCAGCAGCTTAGATCAGCTCGATGAGCAGTTCTTC. Residues: CASSLDQLDEQFF. The chain uses TRBV11-2 and TRBJ2-1, with unresolved D. Germline CDR1 and CDR2: SGHAT and FQNNGV. CDR3 length: 13 residues. The V gene lost 0 bases and the J gene lost 8 bases, with 8 bases spanning the gap.

This clone showed up many times. CDR3 DNA sequence: TGTGCCAGCAGCTTAGCGCTGGGTCGCGGCACAGATACGCAGTATTTT. Residues: CASSLALGRGTDTQYF. V gene TRBV11-1 combines with J gene TRBJ2-3; D gene ambiguous. CDR3 length: 16 residues. V gave up 0 bases and J gave up 1 base, with 11 bases separating them. Per the germline V gene, CDR1 is SGHAT and CDR2 is FQDESV (reference sequence).

The chain combines TRBV6-1 with TRBJ1-5; 8 nucleotides align to TRBD1. The CDR3 has 14 amino acids. The V gene end was trimmed by 3 bases and the J gene end by 7 bases; junction bases not matched to a gene: 5. CDR1 is MNHNS, CDR2 SASEGT, per germline. CDR3 loop: CASSEQGAAQPQHF. DNA for the CDR3: TGTGCCAGCAGTGAGCAGGGGGCTGCCCAGCCCCAGCATTTT.

The rearrangement links TRBV6-6 to TRBJ1-5, with TRBD1 identical over 8 bases. The CDR3 is made up of 14 amino acids. Germline V gene sequence: CDR1 MNHNY, CDR2 SVGAGI (reference sequence). The J segment lost 4 bases and the V segment lost 6 bases, leaving 5 bases of the junction unmatched. The CDR3 sequence: CASSRTGFNQPQHF. The CDR3 DNA reads TGTGCCAGCAGCAGGACAGGGTTTAATCAGCCCCAGCATTTT.

This chain connects TRBV4-2 to TRBJ2-1; D tentatively reads TRBD1 or TRBD2 (5 bases each). V was pared by 0 bases and J by 6 bases, with 15 bases between. This CDR3 is built from 16 residues. Looked up from germline, CDR1 is LGHNA and CDR2 is YNFKEQ. CDR3 in amino acids: CASSQDLYRDVNEQFF. In DNA form, the CDR3 reads TGTGCCAGCAGCCAAGACTTGTACCGGGACGTCAATGAGCAGTTCTTC.

This chain uses TRBV21-1 with TRBJ1-1; the table's D call TRBD1 went unverified against the DNA. TRBV21-1 is termed a pseudogene. The CDR3 totals 13 residues. The CDR3 DNA is TGTGCCAGCAAGAAGGGGGCACGGACTGAAGCTTTCTTT. Residues: CASKKGARTEAFF.

The rearrangement uses TRBV6-1 and TRBJ2-7; either TRBD1 or TRBD2 may fit D (6 bases each). This CDR3 has 15 residues. Trimming left V 7 bases short and J 8 bases short, with 24 bases between. Germline lookup yields CDR1 MNHNS and CDR2 SASEGT. The CDR3: CASTSSSGGGLQQYF. The CDR3 nucleotides read TGTGCCAGCACCAGTAGCTCAGGAGGGGGTTTACAGCAGTACTTC.

This chain joins TRBV7-9 and TRBJ1-1, with 7 positions matching TRBD1. CDR3 size: 14 residues. Looked up from germline, CDR1 is SEHNR and CDR2 is FQNEAQ (reference sequence). The V segment lost 2 bases and the J segment 10 bases; nucleotides outside the gene matches: 10. In DNA, the CDR3 is TGTGCCAGCAGCTTACTCGATGGACAGGACGCAGCTTTCTTT. It translates to CASSLLDGQDAAFF.

This clone is a singleton in its sample. This chain connects TRBV18 to TRBJ1-3, with TRBD1 matching 7 bases. Trimming removed 6 bases from V and 3 bases from J; junction bases left unmatched: 8. The CDR3 covers 15 residues. CDR1 is KGHSH, CDR2 LQKENI, per germline. CDR3 nucleotides: TGTGCCAGCTCTCTTAATACAGGGGATGGAAACACCATATATTTT. Translation: CASSLNTGDGNTIYF.

V and J are TRBV25-1 and TRBJ1-2; TRBD1 matches 9 bases. After removal of 3 bases from V and 4 bases from J, the junction contained 12 bases not matched to a gene. Per germline, CDR1 MGHDK and CDR2 SYGVNS. The CDR3 covers 17 residues. The CDR3 DNA sequence: TGTGCCAGCAGTGACACTGGACAGGGGAGTCACCTCTATGGCTACACCTTC. It specifies CASSDTGQGSHLYGYTF.

The genes are TRBV5-1 and TRBJ1-3, with D unclear. The V gene lost 5 bases and the J gene lost 4 bases, with 13 bases spanning the gap. The CDR3 runs to 14 residues. CDR1 SGHRS and CDR2 YFSETQ come from the germline V gene. CDR3 amino acids: CASRNDGSGNTIYF. The CDR3 DNA sequence: TGCGCCAGCAGGAACGACGGGTCGGGAAACACCATATATTTT.

The table lists this clone with many counts. The chain employs TRBV7-2 and TRBJ2-5; no firm D call. CDR3 length: 14 residues. Trimming shortened V by 6 bases and J by 4 bases, and 15 bases separated the two germline ends. CDR1 is SGHTA, CDR2 FQGNSA, per germline. CDR3 DNA sequence: TGTGCCAGCAGTTCCTACATTAGTCGAGAGACCCAGTACTTC. Protein product: CASSSYISRETQYF.